Sequencing of this T cell receptor (beta chain) was carried out in a study of PD-1 blockade in classical Hodgkin lymphoma. After autologous stem cell transplantation all patients relapsed, and prior brentuximab vedotin exposure differed between cohorts. The CDR3 has 18 amino acids. V lost 3 bases, J lost 1 base, and 11 bases stayed unmatched. Germline CDR1 SGHVS, CDR2 FQNEAQ. Clones were sequenced by immunoSEQ multiplex PCR, and TCRdb holds only the in-frame ones, with some missing. The sample lists some 23,000 clones, approximately 70% occurring once. The chain uses TRBV7-8 and TRBJ2-3; 9 nucleotides agree with TRBD2. This specimen was peripheral blood mononuclear cells (PBMCs), taken at baseline. The receptor comes from a human donor with classical Hodgkin lymphoma. The CDR3 is CASSLRAGGGLGTDTQYF. CDR3 DNA: TGTGCCAGCAGCTTGAGAGCGGGGGGCGGGTTAGGCACAGATACGCAGTATTTT.